Below are 28 T cell receptor beta chains sequenced from a single sample in a study of synovial regulatory T cells in juvenile arthritis. The data were produced by immunoSEQ multiplex PCR, yet TCRdb's version contains in-frame clones alone and is incomplete. Its table lists approximately 9,600 clones. Sequenced input: Treg cells from blood. Described subset: remaining (HLA-DR-negative) circulating blood Treg cells. Receptors were obtained from a donor between 2 and 35 years old with juvenile idiopathic arthritis.

This chain connects TRBV6-6 to TRBJ1-5; the TCRdb D gene call, TRBD1, has no DNA to confirm it. Germline loops: CDR1 MNHNY, CDR2 SVGAGI (reference sequence). This CDR3 spans 13 amino acids. The record lacks a DNA sequence. This CDR3 is CASKSRGSQPQHF.

V gene TRBV19 combines with J gene TRBJ1-5. The V gene's germline CDR1 is LNHDA and CDR2 SQIVND (reference sequence). This CDR3 spans 13 amino acids. Only the protein is available. The chain's CDR3 is CASSPGAGQPQHF.

The V and J genes are TRBV11-2 and TRBJ1-1; as DNA is missing, the TRBD1 call by TCRdb cannot be tested. Germline loops: CDR1 SGHAT, CDR2 FQNNGV. The CDR3 loop spans 16 amino acids. No DNA has been recorded. CDR3 protein: CASSNLGTGSNTEAFF.

This chain joins TRBV5-1 and TRBJ2-5; TCRdb's D gene call, TRBD2, goes unchecked for lack of DNA. This CDR3 comprises 17 residues. No DNA is recorded. CDR1 is SGHRS, CDR2 YFSETQ, per germline. The CDR3 loop reads CASSPYSTSGGAKTQYF.

The chain employs TRBV7-9 and TRBJ2-1; TCRdb gives TRBD1 as the D gene, but with no DNA this cannot be confirmed. Germline-derived CDR1 and CDR2 are SEHNR and FQNEAQ (reference sequence). CDR3 size: 15 residues. There is no recorded DNA. The CDR3 loop is CASSFRTGSANEQFF.

The chain couples TRBV5-4 to TRBJ2-5; absent DNA, TCRdb's TRBD1 call cannot be checked. Germline CDR1 reads SGHNT; CDR2 reads YYREEE (reference sequence). The CDR3 is 14 residues long. The entry carries no DNA sequence. Here the CDR3 reads CASTSVGRQETQYF.

The chain employs TRBV5-1 and TRBJ2-5; the TCRdb D gene call, TRBD2, has no DNA to confirm it. Germline CDR1 reads SGHRS; CDR2 reads YFSETQ. This CDR3 has 18 amino acids. The DNA sequence is not available. CDR3 sequence: CASSPGTSGGVGQETQYF.

The CDR3 here is CAWNGLGYEQYF. The chain links TRBV30 to TRBJ2-7; TCRdb's D call of TRBD1 is untestable without DNA. The germline CDR1 and CDR2 sequences are GTSNPN and SVGIG (reference sequence). The CDR3 spans 12 residues. The DNA is unrecorded.

The CDR3 region is CASSYGTAEANYGYTF. V is TRBV5-1 and J is TRBJ1-2; TCRdb selects TRBD1, and the lack of DNA leaves this call unchecked. The length of the CDR3 is 16 residues. The DNA is unrecorded. Germline V gene data show CDR1 as SGHRS and CDR2 as YFSETQ.

The chain couples TRBV28 to TRBJ2-1; absent DNA, TCRdb's TRBD1 call cannot be checked. CDR3 length equals 19 residues. No coding sequence is recorded. Per the germline V gene, CDR1 is MDHEN and CDR2 is SYDVKM. The CDR3 spells CASSFIPPGGSRTRNEQFF.

V and J are TRBV29-1 and TRBJ1-1. The CDR3 runs to 12 residues. The protein alone is recorded here. Germline V CDR1 and CDR2: SQVTM, ANQGSEA. CDR3 protein: CSVLESNTEAFF.

The chain is built from TRBV28 and TRBJ2-3; the D call of TRBD2 rests on TCRdb alone, since no DNA is present to check it. CDR3 size: 15 residues. The nucleotide record is missing. Germline V lookup: CDR1 MDHEN, CDR2 SYDVKM. CDR3 sequence: CASSLVSGLTDTQYF.

V usage is TRBV9 and J usage is TRBJ2-1; the D call of TRBD2 rests on TCRdb alone, since no DNA is present to check it. The CDR3 spans 19 residues. No DNA is listed. Germline V lookup: CDR1 SGDLS, CDR2 YYNGEE. The chain's CDR3 is CASSVEGLAGGPSYNEQFF. The full variable domain, completed using reference TRBV9 and TRBJ2-1, is DSGVTQTPKHLITATGQRVTLRCSPRSGDLSVYWYQQSLDQGLQFLIQYYNGEERAKGNILERFSAQQFPDLHSELNLSSLELGDSALYFCASSVEGLAGGPSYNEQFFGPGTRLTVL.

The rearrangement uses TRBV6-5 and TRBJ1-1. Germline CDR1 MNHEY, CDR2 SVGAGI. The CDR3 runs to 13 residues. DNA is not recorded here. CDR3 amino acids: CASSYSLNTEAFF.

The chain combines TRBV5-1 with TRBJ2-1; the D call of TRBD2 rests on TCRdb alone, since no DNA is present to check it. The CDR3 sequence is 15 residues long. No DNA sequence was recorded. Germline-derived CDR1 and CDR2 are SGHRS and YFSETQ. The CDR3 reads CASSLKLAGGNEQFF.

V usage is TRBV5-6 and J usage is TRBJ2-5; without DNA, the TCRdb call of TRBD1 cannot be checked. The germline CDR1 and CDR2 sequences are SGHDT and YYEEEE. The CDR3 has 14 amino acids. Only the protein is on record. CDR3 in amino acids: CASSLLGAAETQYF.

The chain employs TRBV19 and TRBJ1-1. CDR3 length equals 14 residues. This entry has no DNA. Germline V gene data show CDR1 as LNHDA and CDR2 as SQIVND (reference sequence). The CDR3 reads CASSAGRGDTEAFF.

The CDR3 here is CASALAGVHTDTQYF. The chain combines TRBV5-1 with TRBJ2-3; TCRdb picks TRBD2, but there is no DNA to check that call. Germline loops: CDR1 SGHRS, CDR2 YFSETQ. This CDR3 has 15 amino acids. DNA is not recorded here.

CDR3 protein: CAWRQVNTEAFF. The chain joins TRBV30 to TRBJ1-1; TCRdb lists TRBD1, though no DNA is available to test this call. This CDR3 has 12 residues. Nucleotide data are not available. In germline, CDR1 is GTSNPN, CDR2 SVGIG (reference sequence).

V and J are TRBV5-1 and TRBJ2-1; TCRdb names TRBD1, which stays unverified in the absence of DNA. Germline CDR1 is SGHRS and CDR2 is YFSETQ. CDR3 length equals 12 residues. Only the protein is available. The CDR3 protein is CASSLTGQKQFF.

The chain links TRBV2 to TRBJ2-2. Germline V gene lookup returns CDR1 SNHLY and CDR2 FYNNEI. The CDR3 is made up of 11 amino acids. The DNA is unrecorded. The CDR3 reads CATRMFGELFF. Full variable domain (outside the CDR3, taken from reference TRBV2 and TRBJ2-2): EPEVTQTPSHQVTQMGQEVILRCVPISNHLYFYWYRQILGQKVEFLVSFYNNEISEKSEIFDDQFSVERPDGSNFTLKIRSTKLEDSAMYFCATRMFGELFFGEGSRLTVL.

This chain links TRBV11-3 with TRBJ2-2; TCRdb gives TRBD2 as the D gene, but with no DNA this cannot be confirmed. Germline-derived CDR1 and CDR2 are SGHNT and YENEEA. The CDR3 consists of 16 residues. No DNA sequence was recorded. The CDR3 protein is CASSSRTSANTGELFF. Full variable domain (outside the CDR3, taken from reference TRBV11-3 and TRBJ2-2): EAGVVQSPRYKIIEKKQPVAFWCNPISGHNTLYWYLQNLGQGPELLIRYENEEAVDDSQLPKDRFSAERLKGVDSTLKIQPAELGDSAVYLCASSSRTSANTGELFFGEGSRLTVL.

This clone is medium-sized by frequency. CDR3 sequence: CASSLDSSYNEQFF. The V and J genes are TRBV11-2 and TRBJ2-1; the TCRdb call, TRBD1, lacks DNA for checking. Germline V lookup: CDR1 SGHAT, CDR2 FQNNGV. The CDR3 totals 14 residues. No DNA sequence is on record.

The rearrangement uses TRBV11-2 and TRBJ2-7. Germline V gives CDR1 SGHAT, CDR2 FQNNGV. The CDR3 is 12 residues long. The protein alone is recorded here. The CDR3 loop is CASSLNSYEQYF.

The V call is TRBV30, the J call TRBJ1-2. The CDR3 is 14 residues long. No DNA was logged. Germline V lookup: CDR1 GTSNPN, CDR2 SVGIG (reference sequence). CDR3 sequence: CAWSLDGSNYGYTF.

This chain joins TRBV18 and TRBJ2-2. The CDR3 runs to 13 residues. No DNA is given. In germline, CDR1 is KGHSH, CDR2 LQKENI. The CDR3 here is CASSPNRPGELFF. Full variable domain (rest looked up from reference TRBV18 and TRBJ2-2): NAGVMQNPRHLVRRRGQEARLRCSPMKGHSHVYWYRQLPEEGLKFMVYLQKENIIDESGMPKERFSAEFPKEGPSILRIQQVVRGDSAAYFCASSPNRPGELFFGEGSRLTVL.

J is TRBJ2-5 and V is TRBV5-1; the D call of TRBD1 rests on TCRdb alone, since no DNA is present to check it. CDR1 SGHRS and CDR2 YFSETQ come from the germline V gene. The CDR3 length is 16 residues. No DNA appears here. The CDR3 reads CASSPDPGQGLETQYF.

By frequency, this clone registers medium-sized. The CDR3 sequence is CASSPGQGNNEQFF. The chain carries TRBV19 and TRBJ2-1; TCRdb picks TRBD1, but there is no DNA to check that call. CDR3 length equals 14 residues. DNA was not recorded. Germline-derived CDR1 and CDR2 are LNHDA and SQIVND (reference sequence).